This entry describes one T cell receptor (beta chain). Its specificity is not known. This record comes from a study of T cell responses to AZD1222 COVID-19 vaccine. Study outcomes and limitations: The donor group comprised mostly white British people and more females; the analysis possibly underestimated clonal diversity. Seropositive status at baseline applied to only a handful of AZD1222 recipients.

The data were produced by immunoSEQ multiplex PCR, yet TCRdb's version contains in-frame clones alone and is incomplete. The data show fewer than 150,000 clones, just over 85% seen once. The source was peripheral blood, collected 28 days after the second AZD1222 dose. The clonotype comes from an adult who received the AZD1222 COVID-19 vaccine.

The CDR3: CASSAGQGSTEAFF. CDR3 nucleotide sequence: TGTGCCAGCAGCGCCGGACAGGGAAGCACTGAAGCTTTCTTT. This rearrangement joins TRBV7-9 to TRBJ1-1, with 8 bases aligning to TRBD1. V gave up 5 bases and J gave up 4 bases; unmatched junction bases: 6. The CDR3 extends over 14 amino acids. Per germline, CDR1 SEHNR and CDR2 FQNEAQ (reference sequence).